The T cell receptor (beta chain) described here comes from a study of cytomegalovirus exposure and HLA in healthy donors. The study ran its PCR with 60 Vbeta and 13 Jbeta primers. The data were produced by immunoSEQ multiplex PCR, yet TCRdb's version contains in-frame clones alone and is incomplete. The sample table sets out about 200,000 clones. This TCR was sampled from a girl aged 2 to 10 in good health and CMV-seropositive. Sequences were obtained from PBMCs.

This CDR3 reads CASSLMLLAGEGDTQYF. The CDR3 DNA is TGTGCCAGCAGCTTAATGTTACTAGCGGGAGAGGGGGATACGCAGTATTTT. This chain connects TRBV7-3 to TRBJ2-3, with TRBD2 matching over 11 bases. CDR3 length: 17 residues. Germline lookup yields CDR1 SGHTA and CDR2 FQGTGA. Losses at the gene ends were 1 base for V and 6 bases for J; bases not matched to a gene: 9.